This T cell receptor beta chain was documented in a study of CD8+CD57+ T cells in acquired aplastic anemia. TCR beta VDJ and CDR3 profiling used genomic DNA as template. MiXCR, applied by TCRdb to the reads, yields one record per CDR3 protein. The sample records about 160,000 distinct CDR3 sequences, 65% to 75% being singletons. Study conclusions and caveats: A set of some 28 CD8+ CDR3 sequences was shared between patients and controls, and these sequences appeared highly expressed in patients. Statistical testing detected no significant gap in CD8+ Simpson's diversity between patients and controls.

In patients chosen for sequencing, flow cytometry had shown CD8+CD57+ cell expansion. Points on this clonotype: Its antigen is not identified.

The CDR3 runs to 12 residues. The V segment lost 3 bases and the J segment 12 bases; nucleotides outside the gene matches: 10. Germline CDR1 reads DFQATT; CDR2 reads SNEGSKA (reference sequence). The sequence was collected from a human donor with aplastic anemia. The V call is TRBV20-1, the J call TRBJ2-7; 8 bases agree with TRBD2. Sequencing was performed on sorted CD4+, CD8+, or CD8+CD57+ T cells (not recorded which) from PBMCs. CDR3: CSARPAGGRAYF. CDR3 sequence (DNA): TGCAGTGCTAGGCCCGCGGGGGGCAGAGCGTACTTC.